These T cell receptor beta chains were read from a single sample in a study of blood T cells in healthy people across ages. MiXCR, applied by TCRdb to the 5' RACE reads, yields one record per CDR3 protein. The table shows about 2 million distinct CDR3 sequences, with roughly 49% occurring only once. The sample consisted of blood. Receptor source: a woman aged 35 to 49 in good health. CDR3s include the opening cysteine and the closing phenylalanine or tryptophan. Each record gives: CDR3 length, V gene, J gene, D gene, clone size, CDR3 protein, CDR3 DNA. D genes are given only for firm matches. Where a row states a size, it is once, few, many or the class of an expanded clone; other rows omit it.

CDR3 length: 16
V gene: TRBV4-2
J gene: TRBJ2-3
D gene: -
clone size: few
CDR3 protein: CASSQDGDSSTDTQYF
CDR3 DNA: TGTGCCAGCAGCCAAGATGGGGACTCCTCCACAGATACGCAGTATTTT

CDR3 length: 12
V gene: TRBV7-2
J gene: TRBJ1-6
D gene: -
clone size: once
CDR3 protein: CASILGVSPLHF
CDR3 DNA: TGTGCCAGTATCTTAGGGGTCTCACCCCTCCACTTT

CDR3 length: 16
V gene: TRBV29-1
J gene: TRBJ2-1
D gene: TRBD2
clone size: -
CDR3 protein: CSVDPRGVSSYNEQFF
CDR3 DNA: TGCAGCGTTGATCCCCGGGGGGTGAGCTCCTACAATGAGCAGTTCTTC

CDR3 length: 17
V gene: TRBV5-6
J gene: TRBJ2-1
D gene: TRBD1
clone size: few
CDR3 protein: CASSLETGGGRWFSRFF
CDR3 DNA: TGTGCCAGCAGCTTGGAGACAGGGGGGGGGAGATGGTTTTCACGGTTCTTC

CDR3 length: 17
V gene: TRBV7-6
J gene: TRBJ2-1
D gene: TRBD2
clone size: -
CDR3 protein: CASSFELAGGFSDEQFF
CDR3 DNA: TGTGCCAGCAGCTTCGAGCTAGCGGGGGGGTTCTCGGATGAGCAGTTCTTC

CDR3 length: 15
V gene: TRBV27
J gene: TRBJ1-4
D gene: -
clone size: -
CDR3 protein: CASSLRPGTNEKLFF
CDR3 DNA: TGTGCCAGCAGTTTACGTCCGGGGACTAATGAAAAACTGTTTTTT

CDR3 length: 14
V gene: TRBV14
J gene: TRBJ2-3
D gene: -
clone size: -
CDR3 protein: CASSLVTNGDTQYF
CDR3 DNA: TGTGCCAGCAGCCTAGTGACCAACGGAGATACGCAGTATTTT

CDR3 length: 17
V gene: TRBV6-2/TRBV6-3
J gene: TRBJ2-4
D gene: TRBD1
clone size: -
CDR3 protein: CASSYSRGLLDENIQYF
CDR3 DNA: TGTGCCAGCAGTTACTCAAGGGGGCTGCTAGACGAAAACATTCAGTACTTC

CDR3 length: 17
V gene: TRBV6-6
J gene: TRBJ1-1
D gene: TRBD1
clone size: -
CDR3 protein: CASTSTTGQGAYTEAFF
CDR3 DNA: TGTGCCAGCACCTCGACCACGGGACAGGGTGCATACACTGAAGCTTTCTTT

CDR3 length: 15
V gene: TRBV9
J gene: TRBJ2-1
D gene: -
clone size: -
CDR3 protein: CASNPRGGANNEQFF
CDR3 DNA: TGTGCCAGCAACCCCCGGGGCGGGGCAAACAATGAGCAGTTCTTC

CDR3 length: 17
V gene: TRBV7-2
J gene: TRBJ2-5
D gene: TRBD2
clone size: -
CDR3 protein: CASSLIGTSGYQETQYF
CDR3 DNA: TGTGCCAGCAGCTTAATAGGGACTAGCGGGTACCAAGAGACCCAGTACTTC

CDR3 length: 15
V gene: TRBV5-1
J gene: TRBJ1-2
D gene: TRBD1
clone size: -
CDR3 protein: CASSPSPDRAGGYTF
CDR3 DNA: TGCGCCAGCAGCCCGAGCCCGGACAGGGCGGGAGGCTACACCTTC

CDR3 length: 14
V gene: TRBV24-1
J gene: TRBJ2-5
D gene: -
clone size: -
CDR3 protein: CATSDLPVPETQYF
CDR3 DNA: TGTGCCACCAGTGATTTGCCGGTTCCAGAGACCCAGTACTTC

CDR3 length: 16
V gene: TRBV5-6
J gene: TRBJ2-1
D gene: -
clone size: -
CDR3 protein: CAGSFPSAGIYNEQFF
CDR3 DNA: TGTGCCGGCAGCTTTCCATCGGCGGGGATCTACAATGAGCAGTTCTTC

CDR3 length: 16
V gene: TRBV4-2
J gene: TRBJ2-5
D gene: TRBD2
clone size: few
CDR3 protein: CASSQDLAGGVETQYF
CDR3 DNA: TGTGCCAGCAGCCAAGATTTAGCGGGTGGGGTAGAGACCCAGTACTTC

CDR3 length: 15
V gene: TRBV6-5
J gene: TRBJ2-1
D gene: -
clone size: -
CDR3 protein: CASSYSMTTGSEQFF
CDR3 DNA: TGTGCCAGCAGTTACTCGATGACAACGGGCAGTGAGCAGTTCTTC

CDR3 length: 15
V gene: TRBV28
J gene: TRBJ2-1
D gene: -
clone size: -
CDR3 protein: CASSSNPDSINEQFF
CDR3 DNA: TGTGCCAGCAGCTCTAACCCGGACAGTATTAATGAGCAGTTCTTC

CDR3 length: 16
V gene: TRBV6-6
J gene: TRBJ2-1
D gene: -
clone size: -
CDR3 protein: CASNDRGTGCSNEQFF
CDR3 DNA: TGTGCCAGCAACGACCGCGGGACGGGGTGTTCCAATGAGCAGTTCTTC

CDR3 length: 14
V gene: TRBV7-9
J gene: TRBJ2-3
D gene: -
clone size: -
CDR3 protein: CASRRPESTDTQYF
CDR3 DNA: TGTGCCAGCAGACGACCAGAGAGCACAGATACGCAGTATTTT

CDR3 length: 14
V gene: TRBV20-1
J gene: TRBJ2-3
D gene: -
clone size: -
CDR3 protein: CSAASVKDLDTQYF
CDR3 DNA: TGCAGTGCCGCATCCGTAAAGGATTTAGATACGCAGTATTTT

CDR3 length: 15
V gene: TRBV7-9
J gene: TRBJ2-7
D gene: TRBD1
clone size: -
CDR3 protein: CASSLSQGASYEQYF
CDR3 DNA: TGTGCCAGCAGCTTAAGCCAGGGGGCCTCCTACGAGCAGTACTTC

CDR3 length: 14
V gene: TRBV29-1
J gene: TRBJ1-2
D gene: -
clone size: few
CDR3 protein: CSVEDFGVNYGYTF
CDR3 DNA: TGCAGCGTTGAAGATTTTGGCGTTAACTATGGCTACACCTTC

CDR3 length: 12
V gene: TRBV7-2
J gene: TRBJ2-7
D gene: -
clone size: -
CDR3 protein: CASSFDSPEQYF
CDR3 DNA: TGTGCCAGCAGCTTTGACAGTCCCGAGCAGTACTTC

CDR3 length: 15
V gene: TRBV6-5
J gene: TRBJ2-5
D gene: -
clone size: few
CDR3 protein: CASSYSGAAQETQYF
CDR3 DNA: TGTGCCAGCAGTTACTCCGGGGCAGCCCAAGAGACCCAGTACTTC

CDR3 length: 16
V gene: TRBV7-2
J gene: TRBJ1-2
D gene: TRBD1
clone size: -
CDR3 protein: CASSLSSGTGGGGYTF
CDR3 DNA: TGTGCCAGCAGCTTATCATCCGGGACAGGGGGAGGTGGCTACACCTTC

CDR3 length: 14
V gene: TRBV20-1
J gene: TRBJ2-1
D gene: -
clone size: -
CDR3 protein: CSARAGESRNEQFF
CDR3 DNA: TGCAGTGCTAGAGCTGGCGAATCGAGGAATGAGCAGTTCTTC

CDR3 length: 12
V gene: TRBV29-1
J gene: TRBJ2-1
D gene: TRBD1
clone size: -
CDR3 protein: CSVDRTDNEQFF
CDR3 DNA: TGCAGCGTGGACAGGACTGACAATGAGCAGTTCTTC

CDR3 length: 17
V gene: TRBV12-3/TRBV12-4
J gene: TRBJ1-5
D gene: -
clone size: few
CDR3 protein: CASSHLLGGKSNQPQHF
CDR3 DNA: TGTGCCAGCAGTCACCTCCTAGGGGGTAAGAGCAATCAGCCCCAGCATTTT

CDR3 length: 16
V gene: TRBV2
J gene: TRBJ2-2
D gene: -
clone size: -
CDR3 protein: CASSVSFGANTGELFF
CDR3 DNA: TGTGCCAGCAGTGTCTCGTTCGGCGCGAACACCGGGGAGCTGTTTTTT

CDR3 length: 14
V gene: TRBV7-9
J gene: TRBJ2-1
D gene: -
clone size: -
CDR3 protein: CASSHRDVYNEQFF
CDR3 DNA: TGTGCCAGCAGCCACCGGGACGTCTACAATGAGCAGTTCTTC

CDR3 length: 15
V gene: TRBV4-3
J gene: TRBJ1-2
D gene: -
clone size: few
CDR3 protein: CASSQDGTPGYGYTF
CDR3 DNA: TGCGCCAGCAGCCAAGATGGGACCCCCGGCTATGGCTACACCTTC

CDR3 length: 20
V gene: TRBV4-1
J gene: TRBJ2-3
D gene: TRBD2
clone size: -
CDR3 protein: CASSQDKRIAGGSSTDTQYF
CDR3 DNA: TGCGCCAGCAGCCAAGATAAAAGAATAGCGGGGGGTTCTAGCACAGATACGCAGTATTTT

CDR3 length: 16
V gene: TRBV27
J gene: TRBJ2-3
D gene: TRBD1
clone size: -
CDR3 protein: CASRDRLVLGPDTQYF
CDR3 DNA: TGTGCCAGCCGGGACAGGCTCGTGTTAGGACCAGATACGCAGTATTTT

CDR3 length: 14
V gene: TRBV6-5
J gene: TRBJ1-1
D gene: -
clone size: -
CDR3 protein: CASSSTNSGTEAFF
CDR3 DNA: TGTGCCAGCAGTTCGACCAATTCGGGCACTGAAGCTTTCTTT

CDR3 length: 16
V gene: TRBV7-2
J gene: TRBJ1-2
D gene: -
clone size: -
CDR3 protein: CASSPSLRQGNYGYTF
CDR3 DNA: TGTGCCAGCAGCCCCTCCCTGAGGCAGGGTAACTATGGCTACACCTTC

CDR3 length: 18
V gene: TRBV4-2
J gene: TRBJ2-7
D gene: -
clone size: -
CDR3 protein: CASSKEHASLQSSYEQYF
CDR3 DNA: TGTGCCAGCAGCAAAGAACACGCATCACTACAAAGCTCCTACGAGCAGTACTTC

CDR3 length: 13
V gene: TRBV6-2/TRBV6-3
J gene: TRBJ2-3
D gene: -
clone size: many
CDR3 protein: CASSRRSTDTQYF
CDR3 DNA: TGTGCCAGCAGTAGGAGAAGCACAGATACGCAGTATTTT

CDR3 length: 12
V gene: TRBV4-2
J gene: TRBJ2-7
D gene: -
clone size: -
CDR3 protein: CATADRGNEQYF
CDR3 DNA: TGTGCCACCGCGGACCGAGGGAATGAGCAGTACTTC

CDR3 length: 13
V gene: TRBV20-1
J gene: TRBJ1-2
D gene: -
clone size: -
CDR3 protein: CSAPEGLNYGYTF
CDR3 DNA: TGCAGTGCCCCTGAGGGCCTTAACTATGGCTACACCTTC

CDR3 length: 15
V gene: TRBV24-1
J gene: TRBJ2-1
D gene: TRBD2
clone size: few
CDR3 protein: CATSSRTSGGSEQFF
CDR3 DNA: TGTGCCACCAGTTCTCGGACTAGCGGGGGGAGCGAGCAGTTCTTC

CDR3 length: 14
V gene: TRBV12-3/TRBV12-4
J gene: TRBJ2-1
D gene: TRBD1
clone size: -
CDR3 protein: CASSVLQGANEQFF
CDR3 DNA: TGTGCCAGCAGTGTCCTTCAGGGGGCGAATGAGCAGTTCTTC

CDR3 length: 15
V gene: TRBV6-2/TRBV6-3
J gene: TRBJ2-7
D gene: -
clone size: few
CDR3 protein: CASSYGRTSSYEQYF
CDR3 DNA: TGTGCCAGCAGTTATGGACGGACAAGCTCCTACGAGCAGTACTTC

CDR3 length: 14
V gene: TRBV13
J gene: TRBJ1-2
D gene: -
clone size: few
CDR3 protein: CASSFAGNSNGYTF
CDR3 DNA: TGTGCCAGCAGCTTCGCGGGGAACTCGAACGGCTACACCTTC

CDR3 length: 16
V gene: TRBV6-2/TRBV6-3
J gene: TRBJ2-5
D gene: -
clone size: -
CDR3 protein: CASSYRGSLPQETQYF
CDR3 DNA: TGTGCCAGCAGTTATCGAGGGTCTCTCCCCCAAGAGACCCAGTACTTC

CDR3 length: 13
V gene: TRBV9
J gene: TRBJ2-3
D gene: -
clone size: -
CDR3 protein: CASNRLGDHTQYF
CDR3 DNA: TGTGCCAGCAACCGTCTAGGCGATCATACGCAGTATTTT

CDR3 length: 15
V gene: TRBV5-5
J gene: TRBJ2-5
D gene: -
clone size: few
CDR3 protein: CASSLVRLDQETQYF
CDR3 DNA: TGTGCCAGCAGCTTGGTAAGACTAGACCAAGAGACCCAGTACTTC